This T cell receptor beta chain comes out of a study of shared clonotypes between healthy human individuals. Study outcomes and limitations: Clonotypes which were not shared had lower generation probabilities than clonotypes that all four donors shared. Shared clonotypes: about 5.3% naive CD4, roughly 4% naive CD8, about 2.4% memory CD4, under 0.5% memory CD8.

Trimming removed 8 bases from V and 11 bases from J, with 15 bases in between. The CDR3 contains 11 residues. The germline gives CDR1 MNHEY, CDR2 SVGAGI. In the case of this clone: Its target is unknown.

Sorted-subset replicate PCRs used around 200 ng DNA, some 31,000 T cell genomes. As originally analysed: ImmunoSEQ output held junction-only sequences without quality scores, so filtering differed. This table comes from immunoSEQ multiplex PCR, and its TCRdb copy is limited to in-frame clones, with some not included. The V and J calls and clone size are taken from that table; D and trimming were inferred from the DNA. Counted here are 2 million to 2.5 million clones, 80% to 95% occurring once; the ten biggest clones make up 0.3% to 0.45%. This TCR derives from a man aged 18-30 years in good health. Some clones in this sample may be carry-over from other donors' samples. The V and J genes are TRBV6-5 and TRBJ2-5, with D perhaps matching TRBD2 (5 bases). Sequencing was done on a sample of naive CD4+ T cells from PBMCs. Subset meaning: CD45RA+ positively selected. In nucleotides, the CDR3 is TGTGCCAGCGGCGGCTTTAGGGAGCAGTACTTC. This gives the protein CASGGFREQYF.